The text below deals with one T cell receptor beta chain. This clone is a singleton in its sample. This receptor's antigen is unknown. No quality values exist for individual bases; no much larger clone is one base distant. Unstimulated Tregs (CD4+CD25+CD127-), CD4+ non-Tregs (CD4+CD25-), CD4 and CD8 cells were FACS-sorted from thawed PBMCs. Blood from healthy controls was obtained either from healthy volunteers or as purchased buffy coats. Healthy control blood was separated into PBMCs by Ficoll density gradient and cryopreserved, and patient PBMCs were collected both before and after transplant. These data originate in a study of Tregs in tolerant kidney transplant recipients (dated by TCRdb to about 2019). As for the study more broadly: The study used TCRbeta sequencing to identify donor-specific regulatory T cells before combined kidney and bone marrow transplantation, then tracked those cells after transplant. TCRbeta repertoire sequencing was used in a few healthy controls to compare several ways of expanding Tregs specific for an allogeneic donor.

The CDR3 sequence holds 15 residues, the cysteine and phenylalanine included. The only DNA kept is the CDR3, 45 bases in frame from the first base. The germline V gene specifies SGDLS as CDR1 and YYNGEE as CDR2. V gives up 2 bases and J gives up 4 bases, and the segment between their germline ends measures 14 bases. Summary of the overall study and its limitations: Expanding Tregs with activated donor B cells appeared to identify the most biologically relevant and donor-specific TCRbeta repertoire. Because only a small number of patients were included, the study had limitations, and the results will need to be validated in larger populations as well as under other immunosuppression protocols. Biological reproducibility was not examined directly, but technical replication error appeared to be minimal.

For TCRbeta CDR3 sequencing, genomic DNA was extracted from sorted cells using the QIAGEN DNeasy Blood and Tissue Kit. High-throughput TCRbeta CDR3 sequencing, which included PCR amplification with bias correction and internal controls, was done commercially through immunoSEQ. The study's processing was this. Unique productive TCRbeta sequences were defined by CDR3 nucleotide sequence when primers matched and otherwise by CDR3 amino acid sequence together with Vbeta and Jbeta genes. To correct sorting error, sequences shared between sorted populations at a frequency ratio of 2:1 or less were removed; the rest were assigned to the higher population. A sequence was defined as donor-reactive if the sequence was expanded at least 5-fold in CFSE-low cells compared with unstimulated cells and had a frequency of at least 0.01% in CFSE-low cells. Repertoire divergence was quantified by Jensen-Shannon divergence using the top 100 TCRbeta sequences ranked by frequency. For samples with multiple sequencing runs, sorting error was corrected in each run separately before the runs were combined. TCRdb's version of the immuneACCESS table is confined to in-frame rearrangements and falls short of the full clone set. An unresolved V gene accounts for under half of the shortfall where checked; the remainder is of unknown origin. V and J calls and clone size are given by that table; D and trimming were obtained from the DNA. The sample includes about 14,000 clones, with around 94% observed a single time. 10% to 15% of the sample is held by the ten biggest clonotypes.

The sequence is built from TRBV9 and TRBJ2-3; the best D guess is TRBD1, with 6 bases matching. The sample was CD8+ T cells from blood. This receptor was taken from a human donor in good health. The CDR3 is CASSVQGRRADTQYF. In nucleotides, the sequence is TGTGCCAGCAGCGTCCAGGGGCGGCGGGCAGATACGCAGTATTTT.